This T cell receptor beta chain was retrieved from a study of blood T cell repertoires in COVID-19. During active infection, Seattle patients enrolled and were then monitored through disease. Here immunoSEQ multiplex PCR was the method, and the copy in TCRdb shows in-frame clones only, minus some. The sample includes a few hundred thousand clones, 90% seen only once; the top ten take more than 0.85%. The sequence was collected from a woman in her thirties or forties with COVID-19, enrolled during active disease. Sequencing was carried out using peripheral blood.

Here the CDR3 DNA reads TGCGCCAGCACCACGGGCGGCAGGGCCTCTGGAAACACCATATATTTT. Amino acid sequence: CASTTGGRASGNTIYF. The chain is built from TRBV5-1 and TRBJ1-3, with D tentatively TRBD1 (5 bases). Trimming removed 6 bases from V and 0 bases from J, with 16 bases in between. The length of the CDR3 is 16 residues. Germline CDR1 SGHRS, CDR2 YFSETQ.